What follows is one T cell receptor (beta chain) and its context. Its antigen is not known. TCRdb's copy holds only in-frame clones and misses some; the assay was immunoSEQ multiplex PCR. The table lists some 500,000 clones, approximately 92% of them singletons. CDR1 MNHEY and CDR2 SVGEGT come from the germline V gene. V lost 3 bases to trimming and J lost 0 bases, with 11 bases between them. This CDR3 spans 15 amino acids. These data come from a study of Ad26.COV2.S vaccination and SARS-CoV-2 variants. As for the study in general: Intramuscular Ad26.COV2.S doses were given once or twice, 56 days apart. Study findings and constraints: It was vaccine recipients, not placebo recipients, who had the higher spike-specific TCR breadth.

The treatment was: some 19 received Ad26.COV2.S at low or high dose, single or two shots; five or six received placebo; per-sample allocation not given. The samples date from day 63 after the first vaccine or placebo injection. A Boston donor was an adult aged 18-55 years. The rearrangement joins TRBV6-2 or TRBV6-3 to TRBJ1-2; D gene unclear. The source of this sequence is a person aged 18-60 years who received the Ad26.COV2.S COVID-19 vaccine or a placebo. The sequencing used peripheral blood, collected in a trial of Ad26.COV2.S vaccine versus placebo. The chain's CDR3 is CASSYWTLANYGYTF. DNA of the CDR3: TGTGCCAGCAGTTATTGGACGTTAGCTAACTATGGCTACACCTTC.